The source of this T cell receptor (beta chain) is a study of OX40 agonist ivuxolimab in advanced cancers. Whole-study results and caveats: In CD8+ T cells, expanded clones were on average more numerous than in CD4+.

As for this clone: Its matching antigen is unknown.

Germline V lookup: CDR1 SGHDN, CDR2 FVKESK. This CDR3 has 16 amino acids. Losses at the gene ends were 2 bases for V and 2 bases for J; bases not matched to a gene: 7. Libraries were prepared by immunoSEQ multiplex PCR; TCRdb keeps only in-frame clonotypes and omits some of them. The sample has tens of thousands of clones; under 85% are singletons. The sample here was CD4+ or CD8+ T cells sorted from blood, taken in a trial of the OX40 agonist ivuxolimab. V is TRBV14 and J is TRBJ1-1; the match to TRBD1 covers 8 bases. The TCR comes from an adult with an advanced solid tumor such as melanoma, head and neck, liver or kidney cancer. Here the CDR3 reads CASSQWGTGFNTEAFF. The CDR3, as DNA: TGTGCCAGCAGCCAATGGGGGACAGGTTTCAACACTGAAGCTTTCTTT. Full variable domain (missing parts from reference TRBV14 and TRBJ1-1): EAGVTQFPSHSVIEKGQTVTLRCDPISGHDNLYWYRRVMGKEIKFLLHFVKESKQDESGMPNNRFLAERTGGTYSTLKVQPAELEDSGVYFCASSQWGTGFNTEAFFGQGTRLTVV.